Listed here are 14 T cell receptor beta chains from one sample, sequenced in a study of shared clonotypes between healthy human individuals. Profiling relied on immunoSEQ multiplex PCR, and the TCRdb table lists in-frame clones only, not all of them. The repertoire holds roughly 700,000 clones, with less than 95% as singletons. The sequenced sample was memory CD8+ T cells from PBMCs. Documented subset: CD45RO+ cells pooled with CCR7-negative TemRA cells. Receptors were obtained from a man aged 18 to 29 in good health. Some clones in this sample may be carry-over from other donors' samples.

The rearrangement links TRBV7-2 to TRBJ1-5; D not certain. Germline V gene lookup returns CDR1 SGHTA and CDR2 FQGNSA. The CDR3 extends over 18 amino acids. With 2 bases removed from V and 5 bases from J, the gap between germline ends came to 22 bases. CDR3 DNA: TGTGCCAGCAGCTTAAGGGAGGTGGGATACCCGGGGTATCAGCCCCAGCATTTT. Translated, it gives CASSLREVGYPGYQPQHF. Full variable domain (outside the CDR3, taken from reference TRBV7-2 and TRBJ1-5): GAGVSQSPSNKVTEKGKDVELRCDPISGHTALYWYRQSLGQGLEFLIYFQGNSAPDKSGLPSDRFSAERTGGSVSTLTIQRTQQEDSAVYLCASSLREVGYPGYQPQHFGDGTRLSIL.

The V call is TRBV7-9, the J call TRBJ2-7; TRBD1 agrees at 10 bases. This CDR3 spans 15 amino acids. Germline V gene lookup returns CDR1 SEHNR and CDR2 FQNEAQ (reference sequence). J was trimmed by 4 bases and V by 5 bases; bases with no gene match: 8. The DNA of the CDR3 is TGTGCCAGCAGCCACCGGGACAGGGGCCTTTACGAGCAGTACTTC. This encodes CASSHRDRGLYEQYF. The complete variable domain, with remaining parts taken from reference TRBV7-9 and TRBJ2-7, reads DTGVSQNPRHKITKRGQNVTFRCDPISEHNRLYWYRQTLGQGPEFLTYFQNEAQLEKSRLLSDRFSAERPKGSFSTLEIQRTEQGDSAMYLCASSHRDRGLYEQYFGPGTRLTVT.

The genes are TRBV7-7 and TRBJ2-5; D could derive from TRBD1 or TRBD2 (6 bases each). Per the germline V gene, CDR1 is SSHAT and CDR2 is FNYEAQ (reference sequence). The CDR3 runs 15 residues. The germline V and J ends were trimmed by 5 bases and 5 bases, with 18 bases remaining between them. CDR3 nucleotides: TGTGCCAGCAGCCCCGGGACAAGGGGAGGCGAGACCCAGTACTTC. Translated, it gives CASSPGTRGGETQYF.

This chain joins TRBV10-3 and TRBJ1-6; maybe TRBD1 (6 bases). Per the germline V gene, CDR1 is ENHRY and CDR2 is SYGVKD. The CDR3 contains 16 residues. The V gene lost 3 bases and the J gene lost 6 bases, with 15 bases spanning the gap. The CDR3 loop is CAISDSNREGNSPLHF. For the CDR3, the DNA is TGTGCCATCAGTGACTCGAACAGGGAGGGTAATTCACCCCTCCACTTT.

The chain recombines TRBV28 with TRBJ2-3; D may match TRBD1 or TRBD2 (6 bases each). The germline gives CDR1 MDHEN, CDR2 SYDVKM. Trimming took 2 bases from V and 4 from J, leaving 10 bases between them. The CDR3 consists of 14 residues. CDR3 protein: CASSLIGGADTQYF. The CDR3, as DNA: TGTGCCAGCAGTTTAATCGGGGGCGCAGATACGCAGTATTTT.

The chain carries TRBV27 and TRBJ2-7, with TRBD2 as a possible D gene (7 bases). V lost 4 bases to trimming and J lost 4 bases, with 17 bases between them. Germline V CDR1 and CDR2: MNHEY, SMNVEV (reference sequence). This CDR3 is 15 amino acids long. In DNA form, the CDR3 reads TGTGCCAGCAGTTCCGGCCGGGGGGCGGGATACGAGCAGTACTTC. Translating gives CASSSGRGAGYEQYF.

The chain couples TRBV27 to TRBJ2-7; D uncertain. The V and J ends lost 6 bases and 2 bases respectively, with 14 bases between them. The CDR3 sequence is 14 residues long. CDR1 and CDR2 (germline): MNHEY, SMNVEV (reference sequence). The CDR3 spells CASSPLLSPYEQYF. For the CDR3, the DNA is TGTGCCAGCAGCCCCCTGTTGAGCCCCTACGAGCAGTACTTC.

The V call is TRBV7-8, the J call TRBJ2-5, with 8 bases that match TRBD2. This CDR3 region has 16 residues. V trimming: 0 bases; J trimming: 4 bases; junction bases outside the gene matches: 7. The germline CDR1 and CDR2 sequences are SGHVS and FQNEAQ. In nucleotides, the CDR3 is TGTGCCAGCAGCTTAGCGCGTCTAGCGGGTAGAGAGACCCAGTACTTC. Its translation: CASSLARLAGRETQYF.

The chain couples TRBV11-2 to TRBJ2-7; 9 positions match TRBD2. Losses at the gene ends were 5 bases for V and 2 bases for J; bases not matched to a gene: 4. Germline V gene data show CDR1 as SGHAT and CDR2 as FQNNGV. The CDR3 contains 14 residues. CDR3: CASSPQRGAYEQYF. The CDR3 nucleotides read TGTGCCAGCAGCCCCCAGCGGGGGGCCTACGAGCAGTACTTC.

V usage is TRBV28 and J usage is TRBJ2-7, with 8 bases aligning to TRBD2. Germline V gene lookup returns CDR1 MDHEN and CDR2 SYDVKM. The CDR3 is made up of 14 amino acids. J lost 2 bases, V lost 2 bases, and 2 bases had no gene match. CDR3 loop: CASSLTGRAYEQYF. The CDR3, as DNA: TGTGCCAGCAGTTTAACCGGGAGGGCCTACGAGCAGTACTTC.

The V and J genes are TRBV4-3 and TRBJ1-5; D not resolved. The CDR3 runs 14 residues. CDR1 LGHNA and CDR2 YSLEER come from the germline V gene. Trimming shortened V by 0 bases and J by 5 bases, and 8 bases separated the two germline ends. In DNA, the CDR3 is TGCGCCAGCAGCCAAGAGGTTAGTCATCAGCCCCAGCATTTT. It specifies CASSQEVSHQPQHF.

The DNA of the CDR3 is TGTGCCAGCAGCTTATTCGGGAGGGGTACCTACAATGAGCAGTTCTTC. This encodes CASSLFGRGTYNEQFF. The gene calls are TRBV7-3 and TRBJ2-1; TRBD2 matches 8 bases. The CDR3 is made up of 16 amino acids. The germline V gene encodes CDR1 SGHTA and CDR2 FQGTGA. Germline trimming cut 2 bases from V and 2 bases from J; bases unmatched to any gene: 5.

This chain uses TRBV7-3 with TRBJ2-3; D is unresolved. Looked up from germline, CDR1 is SGHTA and CDR2 is FQGTGA. The CDR3 is made up of 13 amino acids. V lost 1 base, J lost 0 bases, and 2 bases lay in between. The CDR3 region is CASSLISTDTQYF. In nucleotides, the CDR3 is TGTGCCAGCAGCTTAATCAGCACAGATACGCAGTATTTT.

This chain joins TRBV4-1 and TRBJ2-2, with 8 positions matching TRBD2. V was pared by 0 bases and J by 5 bases, with 2 bases of the junction left unmatched. CDR3 length equals 15 residues. Per germline, CDR1 MGHRA and CDR2 YSYEKL. DNA of the CDR3: TGCGCCAGCAGCCAAGAGGCGGGAGGAACCGGGGAGCTGTTTTTT. Its translation: CASSQEAGGTGELFF.